The rows below give T cell receptor beta chains drawn from one sample of a study of blood T cell repertoires in COVID-19. Sequencing was performed with immunoSEQ multiplex PCR; in TCRdb, only in-frame clones are kept and a portion is missing. The sample shows about 80,000 clones, approximately 76% of them seen only once. The sequenced sample was peripheral blood. The receptors come from a man between 65 and 85 years old with active or convalescent COVID-19. The CDR3 runs from the conserved cysteine through the conserved F or W.

>TRBJ1-2|TRBV12-5
CASGLGQNYGYTF
>TRBJ1-5|TRBV6-2/TRBV6-3
CASSYTGELRPQHF
>TRBJ2-3|TRBV4-1
CASSQDRAPGGTDTQYF
>TRBJ2-7|TRBV5-5
CASSLVLGGEYEQYF
>TRBJ2-5|TRBV13
CASSLGGQAGFKETQYF
>TRBJ1-3|TRBV19
CATIPGGLNTIYF
>TRBJ2-2|TRBV4-1
CASSQPGSGELFF
>TRBJ1-1|TRBV6-5
CASEEWGRRSEAFF
>TRBJ2-2|TRBV2
CASSVQATTGELFF
>TRBJ1-4|TRBV29-1
CSVRTGGREKLFF
>TRBJ2-1|TRBV19
CASIPGQGVGEQFF
>TRBJ1-1|TRBV24-1
CATRSAVDTEAFF
>TRBJ1-5|TRBV14
CASSQRFGEPQHF
>TRBJ2-3|TRBV2
CASTVGGGTDTQYF